This T cell receptor (beta chain) was recovered during a study of blood T cell repertoires in COVID-19. Study-level background: Sites in the United States, Italy and Spain provided acute and convalescent COVID-19 samples.

Assay used: immunoSEQ multiplex PCR; TCRdb lists only in-frame clones, some missing. The top ten hold under 3% of the sample, which has roughly 250,000 clones, roughly nine tenths seen once. CDR1 is KGHDR, CDR2 SFDVKD, per germline. The CDR3 loop spans 14 amino acids. V was cut by 5 bases and J by 3 bases, with 10 bases left in between. V gene TRBV24-1 combines with J gene TRBJ1-5; no reliable D call. Source material: PBMCs or T cells enriched from blood (not recorded which). The clonotype was recovered from a woman under 30 who had recovered from COVID-19. CDR3: CATSGATDNQPQHF. As DNA, the CDR3 is TGTGCCACCAGTGGGGCTACAGACAATCAGCCCCAGCATTTT.